What follows are 24 T cell receptor beta chains derived from one specimen sequenced in a study of regulatory T cells in long-lasting Graves disease (dated by TCRdb to about 2021). The method was multiplex PCR. The sample was run on an Illumina HiSeq 4000. CDR3 regions were amplified by Arm-PCR with iRepertoire HTBI primers to construct TCR beta libraries. Through fastp at Q25 and MiXCR, TCRdb rebuilt clones from the public reads, retaining in-frame beta chains. Here each entry gathers all rows of one CDR3 protein and keeps the most common genes and DNA. The sample table records 550,000 to 600,000 distinct CDR3 sequences; roughly a sixth of these occur just once. The top ten clones comprise 9.5% to 15% of the sample. The sample's time point, from its label and the paper: newly diagnosed GD, antithyroid drugs for less than 3 months. For both TCR sequencing and RNA sequencing, RNA was extracted from PBMCs using TRIzol.

The sample also formed part of further work on T cells in Graves' hyperthyroidism and ophthalmopathy.

Sample: peripheral blood mononuclear cells (PBMCs), taken at new diagnosis, from a patient treated with antithyroid drugs. The receptors were gathered from a man aged 18 to 30 with Graves disease. Donor details come from another sample of the same person, matched by shared clones.

Of note for this clonotype: This clone may be a read error of a much larger clone one base away. The chain combines TRBV11-1 with TRBJ2-2, with a weak D call TRBD2 (5 bases). Germline-derived CDR1 and CDR2 are SGHAT and FQDESV (reference sequence). This CDR3 is built from 15 residues. The CDR3 coding sequence is TGTGCCAGCAGCCTCGCCCCCGCGAACACCGGGGAGCTGTCTTTT. This translates into CASSLAPANTGELSF.

The V and J genes are TRBV29-1 and TRBJ2-7, with D possibly being TRBD1 or TRBD2 (5 bases each). Trimming shortened V by 7 bases and J by 2 bases, and 12 bases separated the two germline ends. Germline V gives CDR1 SQVTM, CDR2 ANQGSEA. The CDR3 covers 12 residues. In DNA, the CDR3 is TGCAGCGGGACGGGGACGGCCTACGAGCAGTACTTC. Translation: CSGTGTAYEQYF.

The chain links TRBV18 to TRBJ2-2, with D maybe TRBD2 (6 bases). The CDR3 is 16 amino acids. V lost 3 bases and J 0 bases, leaving 11 bases between the germline ends. Germline-derived CDR1 and CDR2 are KGHSH and LQKENI. The CDR3 DNA reads as TGTGCCAGCTCACCCTCGGGGGAATCGAACACCGGGGAGCTGTTTTTT. It encodes CASSPSGESNTGELFF.

This clonotype was observed many times. This chain joins TRBV5-1 and TRBJ2-1, with TRBD2 identical over 10 bases. V gave up 2 bases and J gave up 8 bases; unmatched junction bases: 10. The CDR3 spans 16 residues. CDR1 and CDR2 from the germline V gene are SGHRS and YFSETQ. The CDR3 spells CASSFRWLAGVDEQFF. The CDR3 DNA reads TGCGCCAGCAGCTTCAGGTGGCTAGCGGGAGTAGATGAGCAGTTCTTC.

This clonotype was detected only a few times. V is TRBV4-2 and J is TRBJ2-3; 11 bases line up with TRBD2. The junction had 15 bases not matched to a gene; V was cut back by 4 bases and J by 0 bases. CDR3 length: 20 residues. Germline CDR1 and CDR2: LGHNA and YNFKEQ. The CDR3 sequence: CASSPFSIAGGRRSTDTQYF. CDR3 coding DNA: TGTGCCAGCAGCCCCTTTTCTATAGCGGGAGGGCGAAGAAGCACAGATACGCAGTATTTT.

This clonotype was counted between two and nine times. The genes are TRBV20-1 and TRBJ2-7; D not certain. Germline-derived CDR1 and CDR2 are DFQATT and SNEGSKA (reference sequence). The CDR3 totals 12 residues. Trimming removed 0 bases from V and 6 bases from J, with 9 bases in between. CDR3 residues: CSARDLMGEQYF. The CDR3 nucleotides read TGCAGTGCTAGAGATCTTATGGGCGAGCAGTACTTC.

The V gene is TRBV5-1, the J gene TRBJ2-2; possibly TRBD1 for D (5 bases). The CDR3 runs to 15 residues. V was shortened by 4 bases and J by 1 base, with 11 bases between the two germline ends. Germline assignment: CDR1 SGHRS and CDR2 YFSETQ. The DNA for the CDR3 is TGCGCCAGCAGCCCGTCGCAGGGGAACACCGGGGAGCTGTTTTTT. Protein sequence: CASSPSQGNTGELFF.

This chain joins TRBV18 and TRBJ2-7; no clear D gene. Trimming shortened V by 3 bases and J by 9 bases, and 15 bases separated the two germline ends. Germline values: CDR1 KGHSH, CDR2 LQKENI. The CDR3 contains 13 residues. The DNA for the CDR3 is TGTGCCAGCTCACCCGGGCCCACATCGTCGCAGTACTTC. It is translated as CASSPGPTSSQYF.

This clonotype was counted many times. This chain links TRBV29-1 with TRBJ2-1; a weak D match, TRBD2 (5 bases). Trimming took off 6 bases at V and 13 bases at J, with 7 bases between the two ends. This CDR3 comprises 8 residues. Germline values: CDR1 SQVTM, CDR2 ANQGSEA. In DNA, the CDR3 is TGCAGCGTGAGCGGTCAGTTCTTC. Translated: CSVSGQFF.

This clonotype has at least ten counts. The V gene is TRBV28, the J gene TRBJ2-3; maybe TRBD1 (5 bases). V gave up 7 bases and J gave up 3 bases, with 14 bases separating them. Germline CDR1 reads MDHEN; CDR2 reads SYDVKM. The CDR3 contains 14 residues. This chain's CDR3 is CASTPGGATDTQYF. The CDR3 bases are TGTGCCAGCACCCCTGGTGGGGCGACAGATACGCAGTATTTT.

Many counts were recorded for this clonotype. The chain has TRBV11-3 and TRBJ2-1; tentatively, D is TRBD1 (6 bases). The CDR3 sequence is 16 residues long. V lost 3 bases to trimming and J lost 2 bases, with 14 bases between them. Germline V gives CDR1 SGHNT, CDR2 YENEEA. In DNA form, the CDR3 reads TGTGCCAGCAGCTTGACGGCACAGGGCGCCTACAATGAGCAGTTCTTC. Translation gives CASSLTAQGAYNEQFF.

Many counts were recorded for this clonotype. The CDR3 region has the DNA TGTGCCAGCAGTCTACGACAGAGCCTCGGAACTGAAGCTTTCTTT. It is translated as CASSLRQSLGTEAFF. The chain combines TRBV12-3 or TRBV12-4 with TRBJ1-1; D might be TRBD1 (5 bases). The CDR3 runs 15 residues. The V end was cut by 5 bases, the J end by 5 bases, with 18 bases between.

This clonotype was seen only a few times. This chain connects TRBV19 to TRBJ2-1; 11 bases map to TRBD2. Germline V CDR1 and CDR2: LNHDA, SQIVND (reference sequence). This CDR3 is 17 amino acids long. The V segment lost 5 bases and the J segment 7 bases; nucleotides outside the gene matches: 13. The CDR3 DNA reads as TGTGCCAGTAGTCTCCGGACTAGCGGGCATAGAAGTAATGAGCAGTTCTTC. Protein product: CASSLRTSGHRSNEQFF.

The rearrangement uses TRBV20-1 and TRBJ2-2, with TRBD2 identical over 9 bases. Germline V lookup: CDR1 DFQATT, CDR2 SNEGSKA (reference sequence). J lost 7 bases, V lost 0 bases, and 9 bases had no gene match. The CDR3 is 16 amino acids. CDR3 nucleotide sequence: TGCAGTGCTAGAGATCCTAGCGGGAAGGGGGGCGGGGAGCTGTTTTTT. Protein sequence: CSARDPSGKGGGELFF.

J is TRBJ1-5 and V is TRBV19; weak D call: TRBD1 (5 bases). V lost 2 bases and J 6 bases, leaving 11 bases between the germline ends. Germline-derived CDR1 and CDR2 are LNHDA and SQIVND (reference sequence). The CDR3 covers 14 residues. As DNA, the CDR3 is TGTGCCAGTAGTATACAGGGAATCGGTCAGCCCCAGCATTTT. Translated, it gives CASSIQGIGQPQHF.

The chain combines TRBV7-9 with TRBJ1-4; D remains ambiguous. The CDR3 covers 17 residues. V was shortened by 5 bases and J by 0 bases, with 16 bases between the two germline ends. Looked up from germline, CDR1 is SEHNR and CDR2 is FQNEAQ (reference sequence). The DNA for the CDR3 is TGTGCCAGCAGCCCAAACAGTTACCGGTCAACTAATGAAAAACTGTTTTTT. Its protein is CASSPNSYRSTNEKLFF.

This clonotype was seen a few times. The chain uses TRBV3-1 and TRBJ1-2; 10 positions match TRBD1. After removal of 0 bases from V and 13 bases from J, the junction contained 8 bases not matched to a gene. There are 14 residues in the CDR3. Germline assignment: CDR1 LGHDT and CDR2 YNNKEL (reference sequence). Here the CDR3 reads CASSQDWDRGLFTF. The CDR3 region has the DNA TGTGCCAGCAGCCAAGACTGGGACAGGGGTCTTTTCACCTTC.

V gene TRBV9 combines with J gene TRBJ1-1, with D tentatively TRBD1 (5 bases). The germline CDR1 and CDR2 sequences are SGDLS and YYNGEE. Deletions cut 4 bases from V and 5 bases from J, with 15 bases between. The CDR3 contains 14 residues. Here the CDR3 DNA reads TGTGCCAGCAGCCCCTTCCCAGGGACGACTGAAGCTTTCTTT. Translation: CASSPFPGTTEAFF.

The sample holds many counts of this clonotype. The chain has TRBV6-1 and TRBJ2-1; 9 nucleotides line up with TRBD1. The CDR3 has 15 residues. Trimming took 4 bases from V and 5 from J; bases not matched to a gene: 6. Germline lookup yields CDR1 MNHNS and CDR2 SASEGT. As DNA, the CDR3 is TGTGCCAGCAGTGGGGGACAGGGAATTCACAATGAGCAGTTCTTC. It codes for CASSGGQGIHNEQFF.

The chain carries TRBV10-3 and TRBJ2-3, with D hard to call. The CDR3 consists of 13 residues. V lost 8 bases to trimming and J lost 3 bases, with 12 bases between them. CDR1 is ENHRY, CDR2 SYGVKD, per germline. This CDR3 is CAIRAGSTDTQYF. CDR3 DNA sequence: TGTGCCATCCGAGCCGGGTCAACAGATACGCAGTATTTT.

The rearrangement uses TRBV20-1 and TRBJ2-3; TRBD2 agrees at 8 bases. The J call may not be correct, given that the DNA end is closer to TRBJ2-5. Germline assignment: CDR1 DFQATT and CDR2 SNEGSKA (reference sequence). There are 13 residues in the CDR3. The CDR3 region has the DNA TGCAGTGCTAGAGGTAGCGGGGTGGAGACCCAGTACTTC. Protein product: CSARGSGVETQYF.

This clonotype was seen more than once but under ten times. J is TRBJ2-1 and V is TRBV30; possible D gene TRBD1, 6 bases. There are 15 residues in the CDR3. CDR1 GTSNPN and CDR2 SVGIG come from the germline V gene (reference sequence). Trimming took off 4 bases at V and 0 bases at J, with 13 bases between the two ends. The CDR3 loop is CAWNSGEPSYNEQFF. In DNA form, the CDR3 reads TGTGCCTGGAATTCAGGGGAGCCCTCCTACAATGAGCAGTTCTTC.

With regard to this clonotype: This may come from a read error, since a much larger clone is one base off. The chain is built from TRBV28 and TRBJ1-1; 12 nucleotides match TRBD1. Germline assignment: CDR1 MDHEN and CDR2 SYDVKM. This CDR3 is 16 amino acids long. The CDR3 DNA is TGTGCCAGCAGTCCCGCTACGGGGACAGGGGGCACTGAAACTTTCTTT. Its translation: CASSPATGTGGTETFF.

The chain combines TRBV3-1 with TRBJ1-4; D is unclear. CDR3 size: 14 residues. Germline loops: CDR1 LGHDT, CDR2 YNNKEL (reference sequence). The V end lost 4 bases, the J end lost 8 bases, and 14 bases lay between the germline ends. Written as DNA, the CDR3 is TGTGCCAGCAGCCTCACTTCGGGCGGGGAAAAACTGTTTTTT. Translation: CASSLTSGGEKLFF.